This entry concerns a single TCR beta chain. What it binds is unknown. Other DNA sequences in the sample encode the same CDR3. These data are taken from a study of shared clonotypes between healthy human individuals. The study's findings and limits: Rarefaction demonstrated incomplete sorted-subset sequencing despite large depth. Around 5.4% of naive CD4 clonotypes were common to a handful of donors.

The CDR3 has 13 amino acids. With 4 bases clipped from V and 0 bases from J, the junction kept 0 bases outside the gene matches. Germline assignment: CDR1 SGDLS and CDR2 YYNGEE. Researchers partitioned CD4+ cells into CD45RA+ naive and CD45RA-negative memory subsets. Roughly 210 ng DNA, 30,000 or so T cell genomes, went into each sorted-subset replicate PCR. Profiling relied on immunoSEQ multiplex PCR, and the TCRdb table lists in-frame clones only, not all of them. This table has about 1.1 million clones, about four fifths appearing once. This TCR derives from a young man in good health. Some clones in this sample may be carry-over from other donors' samples. The chain uses TRBV9 and TRBJ1-1, with 7 bases lining up with TRBD1. The sequenced sample was memory CD4+ T cells from PBMCs. The subset denotes: CD45RA-negative fraction. The CDR3 DNA follows: TGTGCCAGCAGCCAGGGGGTGAACACTGAAGCTTTCTTT. Translation: CASSQGVNTEAFF.